This TCR beta chain was captured in a study of response to subunit inactivated influenza vaccine (dated by TCRdb to 2016 to 2018). With regard to the full study: Deep quantitative T cell receptor repertoire profiling was used in the study to track responses to a trivalent subunit inactivated influenza vaccine. Results and caveats for the whole study, not just this receptor: The authors proposed that each seasonal influenza vaccination may bring in only a limited number of new T cells.

V lost 2 bases and J lost 0 bases, and the count of bases not matched to a germline gene is 4. The CDR3 covers 15 residues, taking in both the cysteine and the phenylalanine. Only the CDR3 DNA is retained, 45 bases long and in frame from the first base. The germline V gene encodes CDR1 DFQATT and CDR2 SNEGSKA (reference sequence). Receptor amplification or capture employed RT-PCR. TCRdb lists the instrument as Illumina HiSeq 2500. TCRdb ran its own pipeline on the public reads, namely fastp trimming at Q25 and MiXCR clone calling, and kept in-frame beta chains. One record per CDR3 amino acid sequence lists the most common genes and DNA. The table for this sample lists 700,000 to 800,000 distinct CDR3 sequences; approximately 18% of them were counted only once. The ten largest clones represent roughly 10% of the sample. Concerning this clonotype itself: The antigen it recognizes is unknown. No clone much larger than this one lies a single base away; base qualities are absent.

Rearrangement joined TRBV20-1 to TRBJ2-4; 7 central nucleotides agree with TRBD1. This TCR was recovered from a man between 45 and 60 years old who received an inactivated influenza vaccine. Donor details come from another sample of the same person, matched by shared clones. This material consisted of PBMCs from blood, taken 5 days after vaccination. Here is the DNA: TGCAGTGCTAGATTGAGGGGGCAAGCCAAAAACATTCAGTACTTC. This codes for CSARLRGQAKNIQYF.